The 5 T cell receptor beta chains below were found in one sample sequenced in a study of cytomegalovirus exposure and HLA in healthy donors. Researchers ran the PCR with 60 Vbeta and 13 Jbeta primers. Using immunoSEQ multiplex PCR, the repertoire was profiled, and TCRdb retains in-frame clones only, with some absent. Of 150,000 to 200,000 clones listed, 62% are singletons. Sequencing input: PBMCs. These receptors were obtained from a man aged 40-49 years in good health and CMV-seronegative.

This clone was seen only a few times. V is TRBV6-6 and J is TRBJ1-4; perhaps TRBD1 as D (5 bases). Per the germline V gene, CDR1 is MNHNY and CDR2 is SVGAGI (reference sequence). The V and J ends lost 8 bases and 4 bases respectively, with 8 bases between them. This CDR3 is built from 12 residues. The CDR3 DNA reads TGTGCCAGCGGGGGGAATAATGAAAAACTGTTTTTT. It translates to CASGGNNEKLFF.

V gene TRBV18 combines with J gene TRBJ2-7; 7 positions agree with TRBD1. Germline CDR1 KGHSH, CDR2 LQKENI. V dropped 3 bases and J dropped 7; count of bases not matched to a gene: 9. This CDR3 has 14 residues. CDR3: CASSPRTGQDEQYF. The CDR3 bases are TGTGCCAGCTCACCTCGGACAGGCCAGGATGAGCAGTACTTC.

DNA for the CDR3: TGTGCCAGCAGTTCCGGGAGGGACACAGATACGCAGTATTTT. Amino acids: CASSSGRDTDTQYF. This chain connects TRBV6-6 to TRBJ2-3; 8 nucleotides align to TRBD2. The V segment lost 4 bases and the J segment 2 bases; nucleotides outside the gene matches: 2. The CDR3 runs 14 residues. The V gene's germline CDR1 is MNHNY and CDR2 SVGAGI (reference sequence).

The J gene is TRBJ2-7, the V gene TRBV4-3; 7 nucleotides line up with TRBD2. Germline V gene data show CDR1 as LGHNA and CDR2 as YSLEER. The junction had 5 bases not matched to a gene; V was cut back by 0 bases and J by 3 bases. The CDR3 runs 15 residues. The CDR3 sequence is CASSQDGWGGYEQYF. The CDR3 coding sequence is TGCGCCAGCAGCCAAGATGGTTGGGGGGGCTACGAGCAGTACTTC.

This clone came up a few times. This rearrangement joins TRBV30 to TRBJ1-2, with D unresolved. The CDR3 is made up of 13 amino acids. V was pared by 4 bases and J by 3 bases, with 12 bases between. Germline loops: CDR1 GTSNPN, CDR2 SVGIG (reference sequence). CDR3 amino acids: CAWTPRRDYGYTF. The CDR3 bases are TGTGCCTGGACCCCGCGCCGCGACTATGGCTACACCTTC.